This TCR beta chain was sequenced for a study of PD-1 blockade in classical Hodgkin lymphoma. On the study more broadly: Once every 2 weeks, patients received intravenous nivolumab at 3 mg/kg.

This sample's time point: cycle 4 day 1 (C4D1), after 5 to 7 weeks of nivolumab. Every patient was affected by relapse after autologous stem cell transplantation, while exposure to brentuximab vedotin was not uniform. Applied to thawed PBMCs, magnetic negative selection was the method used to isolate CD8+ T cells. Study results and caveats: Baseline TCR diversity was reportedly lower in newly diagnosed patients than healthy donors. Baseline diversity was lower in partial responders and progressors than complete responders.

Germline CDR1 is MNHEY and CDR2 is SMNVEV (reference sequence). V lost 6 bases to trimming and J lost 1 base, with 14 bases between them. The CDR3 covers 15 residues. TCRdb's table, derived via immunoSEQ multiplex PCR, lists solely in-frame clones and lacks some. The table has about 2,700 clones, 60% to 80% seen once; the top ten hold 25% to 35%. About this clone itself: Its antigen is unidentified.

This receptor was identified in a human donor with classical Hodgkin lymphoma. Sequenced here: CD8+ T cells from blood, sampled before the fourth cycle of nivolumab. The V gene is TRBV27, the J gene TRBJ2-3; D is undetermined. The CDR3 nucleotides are TGTGCCAGCAGCTACGAGAGTAGGGGCACAGATACGCAGTATTTT. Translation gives CASSYESRGTDTQYF.